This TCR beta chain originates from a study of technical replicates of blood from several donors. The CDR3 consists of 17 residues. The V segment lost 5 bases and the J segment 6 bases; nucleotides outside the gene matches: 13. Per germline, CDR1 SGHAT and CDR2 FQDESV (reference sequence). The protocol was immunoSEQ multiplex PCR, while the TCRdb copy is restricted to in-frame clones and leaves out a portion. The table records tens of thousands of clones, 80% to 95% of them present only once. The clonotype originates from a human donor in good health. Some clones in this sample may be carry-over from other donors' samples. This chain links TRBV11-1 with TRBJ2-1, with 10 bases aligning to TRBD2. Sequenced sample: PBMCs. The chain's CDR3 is CASSPARLAGKGNEQFF. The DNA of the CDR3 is TGTGCCAGCAGCCCTGCCCGACTAGCGGGTAAGGGCAATGAGCAGTTCTTC.